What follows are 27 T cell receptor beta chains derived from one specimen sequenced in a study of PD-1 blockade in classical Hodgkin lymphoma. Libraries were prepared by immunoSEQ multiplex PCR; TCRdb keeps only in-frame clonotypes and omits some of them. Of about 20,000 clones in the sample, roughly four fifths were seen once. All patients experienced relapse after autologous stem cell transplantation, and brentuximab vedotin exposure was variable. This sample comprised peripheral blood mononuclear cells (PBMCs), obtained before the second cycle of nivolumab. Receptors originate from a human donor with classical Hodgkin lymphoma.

The CDR3 nucleotides read TGTGCCAGTAGGGGACGGACCTCTGGAAACACCATATATTTT. This codes for CASRGRTSGNTIYF. The chain links TRBV19 to TRBJ1-3; D might be TRBD1 (5 bases). CDR1 is LNHDA, CDR2 SQIVND, per germline (reference sequence). The CDR3 sequence is 14 residues long. Trimming stripped 6 bases from V and 0 bases from J, with 9 bases between.

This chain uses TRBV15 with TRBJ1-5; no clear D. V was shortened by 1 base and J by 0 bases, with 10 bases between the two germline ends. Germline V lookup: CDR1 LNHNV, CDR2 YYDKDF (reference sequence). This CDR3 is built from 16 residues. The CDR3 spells CATSRGGRNSNQPQHF. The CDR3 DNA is TGTGCCACCAGCAGAGGTGGCAGGAATAGCAATCAGCCCCAGCATTTT.

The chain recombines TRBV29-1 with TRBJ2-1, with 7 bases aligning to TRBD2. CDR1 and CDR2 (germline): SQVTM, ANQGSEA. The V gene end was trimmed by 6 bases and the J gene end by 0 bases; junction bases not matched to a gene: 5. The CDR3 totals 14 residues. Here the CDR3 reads CSVERLASYNEQFF. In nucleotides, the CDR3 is TGCAGCGTCGAAAGACTAGCCTCCTACAATGAGCAGTTCTTC.

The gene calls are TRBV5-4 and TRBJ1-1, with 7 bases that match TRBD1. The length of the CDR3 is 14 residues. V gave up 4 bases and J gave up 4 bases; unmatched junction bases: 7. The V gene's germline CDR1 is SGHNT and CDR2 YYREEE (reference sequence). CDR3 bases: TGTGCCAGCAGCCCCCGGGACAGCGGCACTGAAGCTTTCTTT. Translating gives CASSPRDSGTEAFF.

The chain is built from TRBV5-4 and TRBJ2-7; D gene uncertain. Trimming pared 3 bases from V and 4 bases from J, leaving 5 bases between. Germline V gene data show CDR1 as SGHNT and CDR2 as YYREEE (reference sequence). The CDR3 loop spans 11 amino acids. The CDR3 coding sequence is TGTGCCAGCAGCTCGACGTACGAGCAGTACTTC. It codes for CASSSTYEQYF.

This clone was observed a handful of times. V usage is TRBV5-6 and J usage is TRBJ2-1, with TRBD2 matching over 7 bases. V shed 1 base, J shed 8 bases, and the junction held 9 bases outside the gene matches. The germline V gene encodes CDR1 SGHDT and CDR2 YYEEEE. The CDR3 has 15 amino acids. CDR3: CASSLSGGSKDEQFF. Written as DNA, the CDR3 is TGTGCCAGCAGCTTGTCTGGCGGGAGTAAAGATGAGCAGTTCTTC.

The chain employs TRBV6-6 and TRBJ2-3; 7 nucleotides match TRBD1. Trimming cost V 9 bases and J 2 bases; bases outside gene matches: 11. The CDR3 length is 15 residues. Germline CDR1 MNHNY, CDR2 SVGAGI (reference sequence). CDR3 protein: CASSFRDRFTDTQYF. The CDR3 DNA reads TGTGCCAGTAGCTTCCGGGACAGATTCACAGATACGCAGTATTTT.

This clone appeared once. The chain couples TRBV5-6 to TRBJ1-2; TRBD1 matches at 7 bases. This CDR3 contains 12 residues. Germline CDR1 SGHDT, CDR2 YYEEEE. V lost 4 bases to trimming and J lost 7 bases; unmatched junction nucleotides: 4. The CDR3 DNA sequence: TGTGCCAGCAGCATAGGGGGCTTTGGCTACACCTTC. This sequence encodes CASSIGGFGYTF.

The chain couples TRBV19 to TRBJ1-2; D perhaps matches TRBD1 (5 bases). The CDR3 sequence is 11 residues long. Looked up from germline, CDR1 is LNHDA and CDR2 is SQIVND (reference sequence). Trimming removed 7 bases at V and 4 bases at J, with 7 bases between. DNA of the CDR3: TGTGCCAGTACCAGGGCCTATGGCTACACCTTC. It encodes CASTRAYGYTF.

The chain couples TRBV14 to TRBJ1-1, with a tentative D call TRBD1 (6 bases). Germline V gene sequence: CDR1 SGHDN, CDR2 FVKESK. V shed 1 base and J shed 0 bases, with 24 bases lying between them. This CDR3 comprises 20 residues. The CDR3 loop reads CASSQGRGQGTGIMNTEAFF. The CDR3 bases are TGTGCCAGCAGCCAAGGAAGAGGGCAGGGGACCGGGATTATGAACACTGAAGCTTTCTTT.

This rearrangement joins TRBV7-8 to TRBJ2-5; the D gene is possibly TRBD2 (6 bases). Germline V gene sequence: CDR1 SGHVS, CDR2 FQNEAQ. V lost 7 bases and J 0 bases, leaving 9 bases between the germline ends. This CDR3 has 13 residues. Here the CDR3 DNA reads TGTGCCAGCATTCGGACTAACCAAGAGACCCAGTACTTC. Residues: CASIRTNQETQYF.

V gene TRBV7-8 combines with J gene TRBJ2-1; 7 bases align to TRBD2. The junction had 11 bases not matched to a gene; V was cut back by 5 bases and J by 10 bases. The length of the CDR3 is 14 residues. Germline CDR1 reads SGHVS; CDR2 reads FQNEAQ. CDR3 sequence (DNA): TGTGCCAGCAGCCCCCCGGGGAGCGGGGCGGAGCAGTTCTTC. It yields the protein CASSPPGSGAEQFF.

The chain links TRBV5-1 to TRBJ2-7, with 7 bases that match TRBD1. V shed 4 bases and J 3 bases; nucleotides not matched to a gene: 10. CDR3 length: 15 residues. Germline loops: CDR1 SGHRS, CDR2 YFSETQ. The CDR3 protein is CASSDGTVGLYEQYF. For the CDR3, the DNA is TGCGCCAGCAGCGACGGGACAGTGGGCCTCTACGAGCAGTACTTC.

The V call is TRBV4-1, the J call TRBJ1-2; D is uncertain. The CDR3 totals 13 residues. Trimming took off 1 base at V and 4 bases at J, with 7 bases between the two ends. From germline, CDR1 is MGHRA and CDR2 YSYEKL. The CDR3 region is CASSQVASYGYTF. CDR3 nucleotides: TGCGCCAGCAGCCAAGTCGCCAGCTATGGCTACACCTTC.

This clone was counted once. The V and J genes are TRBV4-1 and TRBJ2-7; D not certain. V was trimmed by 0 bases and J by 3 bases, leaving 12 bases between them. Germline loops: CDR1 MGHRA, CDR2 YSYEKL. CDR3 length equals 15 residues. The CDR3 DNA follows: TGCGCCAGCAGCCAAGAGCGTGAGTTCGGCTACGAGCAGTACTTC. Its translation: CASSQEREFGYEQYF.

CDR3 region: CASSTLTADPSTDTQYF. CDR3 in DNA: TGTGCCAGTAGTACATTAACAGCAGACCCTAGCACAGATACGCAGTATTTT. The V call is TRBV19, the J call TRBJ2-3, with D hard to call. The ends were cut back, 4 bases at V and 0 bases at J, with 17 bases in the middle. CDR3 size: 17 residues. Germline V lookup: CDR1 LNHDA, CDR2 SQIVND (reference sequence).

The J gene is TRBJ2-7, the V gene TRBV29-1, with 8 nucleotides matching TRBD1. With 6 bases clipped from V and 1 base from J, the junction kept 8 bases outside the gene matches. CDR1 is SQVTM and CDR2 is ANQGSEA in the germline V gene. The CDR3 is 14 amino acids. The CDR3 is CSVGDRRPSYEQYF. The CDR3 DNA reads TGCAGCGTAGGGGACAGGAGACCATCCTACGAGCAGTACTTC.

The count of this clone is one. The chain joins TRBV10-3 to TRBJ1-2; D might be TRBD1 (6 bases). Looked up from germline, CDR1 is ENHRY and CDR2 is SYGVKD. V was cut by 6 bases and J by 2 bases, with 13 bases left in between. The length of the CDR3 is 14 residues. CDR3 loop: CAISEQGSNYGYTF. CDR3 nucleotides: TGTGCCATCAGCGAACAGGGTTCCAACTATGGCTACACCTTC.

This CDR3 is CASSSRTSGSYEQYF. The CDR3 DNA reads TGTGCCAGCAGCTCAAGGACTAGCGGGAGTTACGAGCAGTACTTC. The V call is TRBV7-8, the J call TRBJ2-7, with TRBD2 identical over 13 bases. CDR1 and CDR2 (germline): SGHVS, FQNEAQ. This CDR3 comprises 15 residues. Trimming cost V 4 bases and J 4 bases; bases outside gene matches: 4. Drawing the rest from reference TRBV7-8 and TRBJ2-7, the complete variable domain is GAGVSQSPRYKVAKRGQDVALRCDPISGHVSLFWYQQALGQGPEFLTYFQNEAQLDKSGLPSDRFFAERPEGSVSTLKIQRTQQEDSAVYLCASSSRTSGSYEQYFGPGTRLTVT.

The CDR3 loop is CASSLGLSHEQFF. The DNA for the CDR3 is TGTGCCAGCAGCTTAGGACTATCTCATGAGCAGTTCTTC. The gene calls are TRBV7-9 and TRBJ2-1, with D tentatively TRBD2 (5 bases). Germline lookup yields CDR1 SEHNR and CDR2 FQNEAQ (reference sequence). Trimming took 1 base from V and 8 from J, leaving 9 bases between them. This CDR3 has 13 residues. Supplemented by reference TRBV7-9 and TRBJ2-1, the full variable domain reads DTGVSQNPRHKITKRGQNVTFRCDPISEHNRLYWYRQTLGQGPEFLTYFQNEAQLEKSRLLSDRFSAERPKGSFSTLEIQRTEQGDSAMYLCASSLGLSHEQFFGPGTRLTVL.

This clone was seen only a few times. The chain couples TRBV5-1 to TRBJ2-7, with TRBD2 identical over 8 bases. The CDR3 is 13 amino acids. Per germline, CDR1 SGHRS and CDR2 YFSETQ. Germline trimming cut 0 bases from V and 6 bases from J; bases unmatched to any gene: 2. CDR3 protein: CASSLGLAGEQYF. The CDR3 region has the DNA TGCGCCAGCAGCTTGGGGCTAGCGGGCGAGCAGTACTTC.

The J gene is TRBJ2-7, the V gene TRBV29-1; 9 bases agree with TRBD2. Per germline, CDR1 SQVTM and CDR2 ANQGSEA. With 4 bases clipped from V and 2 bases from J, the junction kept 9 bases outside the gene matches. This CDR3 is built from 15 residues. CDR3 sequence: CSVGGSGSGAYEQYF. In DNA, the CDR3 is TGCAGCGTTGGGGGTAGCGGGAGTGGGGCCTACGAGCAGTACTTC.

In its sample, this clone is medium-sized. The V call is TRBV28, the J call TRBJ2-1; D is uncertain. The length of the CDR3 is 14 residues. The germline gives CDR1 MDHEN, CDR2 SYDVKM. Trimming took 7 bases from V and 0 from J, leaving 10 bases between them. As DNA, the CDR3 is TGTGCCAGCAACCACCTGAGCTCCTACAATGAGCAGTTCTTC. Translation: CASNHLSSYNEQFF.

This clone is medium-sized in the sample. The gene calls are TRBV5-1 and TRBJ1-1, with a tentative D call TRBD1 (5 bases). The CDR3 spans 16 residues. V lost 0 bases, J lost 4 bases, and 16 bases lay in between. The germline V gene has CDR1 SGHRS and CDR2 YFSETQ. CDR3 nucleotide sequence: TGCGCCAGCAGCTTGGGGCAGGGACGGATCGGCACTGAAGCTTTCTTT. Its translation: CASSLGQGRIGTEAFF.

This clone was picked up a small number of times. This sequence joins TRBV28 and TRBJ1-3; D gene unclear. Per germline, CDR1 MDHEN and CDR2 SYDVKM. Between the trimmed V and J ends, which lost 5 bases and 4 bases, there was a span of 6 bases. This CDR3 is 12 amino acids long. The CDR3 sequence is CASSTTGNTIYF. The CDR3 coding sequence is TGTGCCAGCAGTACGACAGGAAACACCATATATTTT.

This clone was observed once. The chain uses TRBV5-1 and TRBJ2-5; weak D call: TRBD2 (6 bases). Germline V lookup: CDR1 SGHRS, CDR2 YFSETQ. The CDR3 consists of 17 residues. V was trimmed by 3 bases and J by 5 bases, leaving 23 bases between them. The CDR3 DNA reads TGCGCCAGCAGCTCCTTTATGGGGACTTCTATAGAGGAGACCCAGTACTTC. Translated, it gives CASSSFMGTSIEETQYF. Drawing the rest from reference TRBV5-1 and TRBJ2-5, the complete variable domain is KAGVTQTPRYLIKTRGQQVTLSCSPISGHRSVSWYQQTPGQGLQFLFEYFSETQRNKGNFPGRFSGRQFSNSRSEMNVSTLELGDSALYLCASSSFMGTSIEETQYFGPGTRLLVL.

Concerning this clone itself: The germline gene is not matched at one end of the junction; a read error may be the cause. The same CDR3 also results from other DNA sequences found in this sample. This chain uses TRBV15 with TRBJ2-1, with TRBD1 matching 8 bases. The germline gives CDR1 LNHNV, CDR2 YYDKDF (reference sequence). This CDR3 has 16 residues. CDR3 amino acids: CATSPGGQGVYNEQFF. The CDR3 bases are TGCGCCACCAGCCCCGGAGGACAGGGAGTTTACAATGAGCAGTTCTTC.